This T cell receptor beta chain was profiled in a study of T-cell memory formation after mild COVID-19. Overall study findings and caveats: Contracting CD4+ clones were located mainly in CM and EM, and CD8+ clones in EMRA. A balance of CD4 and CD8 characterized clones contracting day 15 to 85, whereas later expanders leaned CD4+. Researchers found some responding clones in pre-infection memory, a sign that cross-reactive memory joined.

Each CDR3 protein is one row after TCRdb ran MiXCR on the 5' RACE reads. The sample holds over 120,000 distinct CDR3 sequences, about 19% seen once. About this clonotype itself: Antigen: not known.

V shed 8 bases, J shed 5 bases, and the junction held 10 bases outside the gene matches. The CDR3 length is 14 residues. The sequence derives from an adult woman who had mild COVID-19 (a few samples of this study predate the infection). Cell type and time point are not known. Material: PBMCs or a T cell subset sorted from them (not recorded which). This chain connects TRBV12-3 or TRBV12-4 to TRBJ1-2; 8 bases agree with TRBD1. Here the CDR3 DNA reads TGTGCCAGCTCAGGCCTTGGGACAGGTTATGGCTACACCTTC. Residues: CASSGLGTGYGYTF.